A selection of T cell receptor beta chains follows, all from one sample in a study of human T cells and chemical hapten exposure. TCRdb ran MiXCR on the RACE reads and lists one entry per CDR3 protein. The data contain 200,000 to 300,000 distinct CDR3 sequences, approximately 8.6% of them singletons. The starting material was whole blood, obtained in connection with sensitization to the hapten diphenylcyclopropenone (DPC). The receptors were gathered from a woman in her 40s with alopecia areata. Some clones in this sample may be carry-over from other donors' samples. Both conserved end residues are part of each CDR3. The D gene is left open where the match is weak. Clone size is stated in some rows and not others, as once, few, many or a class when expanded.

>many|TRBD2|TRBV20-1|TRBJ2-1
CSANLQAGVQQFF
TGCAGTGCTAATCTCCAAGCGGGAGTCCAGCAGTTCTTC
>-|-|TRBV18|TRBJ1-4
CASSPDSNEKLFF
TGTGCCAGCTCACCAGATTCTAATGAAAAACTGTTTTTT
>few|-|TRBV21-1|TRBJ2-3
CASSKDPGQGARRLHYGTDTQYF
TGTGCCAGCAGCAAAGATCCGGGACAGGGGGCGAGGCGACTACACTACGGCACAGATACGCAGTATTTT
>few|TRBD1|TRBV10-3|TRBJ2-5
CAISPAGTGQETQYF
TGTGCCATCAGTCCAGCCGGGACAGGGCAAGAGACCCAGTACTTC
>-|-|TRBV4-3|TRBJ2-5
CDSSHTSQETQYF
TGCGACAGCAGCCACACTAGCCAAGAGACCCAGTACTTC
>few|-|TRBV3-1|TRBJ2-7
CASSHLWTAGRHEQYF
TGTGCCAGCAGCCATCTATGGACGGCAGGTCGGCACGAGCAGTACTTC
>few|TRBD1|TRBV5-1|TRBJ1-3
CASSSGQANGNTIYF
TGCGCCAGCAGCTCGGGACAGGCCAACGGAAACACCATATATTTT
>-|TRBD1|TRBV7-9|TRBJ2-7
CASSLWDRGEQYF
TGTGCCAGCAGCTTATGGGACAGAGGCGAGCAGTACTTC
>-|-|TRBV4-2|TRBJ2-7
CASSRTTRDGEQYF
TGTGCCAGCAGCCGGACCACTAGGGACGGCGAGCAGTACTTC
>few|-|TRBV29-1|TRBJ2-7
CSVGTDYEQYF
TGCAGCGTTGGGACAGATTACGAGCAGTACTTC
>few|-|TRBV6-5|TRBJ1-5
CASSYATGWSNQPQHF
TGTGCCAGCAGTTACGCCACTGGCTGGAGCAATCAGCCCCAGCATTTT
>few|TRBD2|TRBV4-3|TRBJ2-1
CASSQDLGLAVYNEQFF
TGCGCCAGCAGCCAAGATCTGGGACTAGCGGTCTACAATGAGCAGTTCTTC
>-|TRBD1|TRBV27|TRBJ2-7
CASSRDRGPEQYF
TGTGCCAGCAGCCGGGACAGGGGGCCGGAGCAGTACTTC
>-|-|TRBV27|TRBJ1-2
CASSLKQVNYGYTF
TGTGCCAGCAGTCTCAAACAGGTGAACTATGGCTACACCTTC
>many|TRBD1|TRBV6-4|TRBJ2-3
CASSGSGGTGDTQYF
TGTGCCAGCAGTGGCTCAGGGGGCACGGGAGATACGCAGTATTTT
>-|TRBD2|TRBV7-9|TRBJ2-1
CASSAVFQTSGSYNEQFF
TGTGCCAGCAGCGCAGTATTCCAGACTAGCGGGAGTTATAATGAGCAGTTCTTC
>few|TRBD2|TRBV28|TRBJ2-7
CASSLLGASGRYEQYF
TGTGCCAGCAGTTTACTCGGGGCTAGCGGGCGGTACGAGCAGTACTTC
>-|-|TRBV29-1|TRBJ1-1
CSVGSPSNTEAFF
TGCAGCGTTGGGTCCCCCTCGAACACTGAAGCTTTCTTT
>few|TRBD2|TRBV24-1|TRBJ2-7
CATSVRGLAGASSYEQYF
TGTGCCACCAGTGTCCGGGGACTAGCGGGGGCTAGCTCCTACGAGCAGTACTTC
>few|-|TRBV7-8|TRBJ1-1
CASSYTPGQEEAFF
TGTGCCAGCAGCTACACACCGGGACAAGAAGAAGCTTTCTTT
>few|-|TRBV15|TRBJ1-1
CATSRDRGPEAFF
TGTGCCACCAGCAGAGACAGGGGCCCTGAAGCTTTCTTT
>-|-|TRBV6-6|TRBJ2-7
CASRETRPYEQYF
TGTGCCAGCAGGGAGACTAGGCCATACGAGCAGTACTTC
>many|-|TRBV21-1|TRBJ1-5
CASSGGRREGQPQHF
TGTGCCAGCAGCGGGGGACGGAGAGAGGGTCAGCCCCAGCATTTT
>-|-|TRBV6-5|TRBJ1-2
CASSYSRGGYTF
TGTGCCAGCAGTTATTCGAGAGGCGGCTACACCTTC
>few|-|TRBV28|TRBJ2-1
CASSLKARGGGSYNEQFF
TGTGCCAGCAGTTTAAAAGCCAGGGGCGGGGGCTCCTACAATGAGCAGTTCTTC
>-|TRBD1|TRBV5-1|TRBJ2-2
CASSLEGASTGELFF
TGCGCCAGCAGCTTGGAGGGGGCGAGCACCGGGGAGCTGTTTTTT
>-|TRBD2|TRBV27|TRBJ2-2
CASSLKGLAGAGELFF
TGTGCCAGCAGTTTAAAGGGCCTAGCGGGAGCCGGGGAGCTGTTTTTT
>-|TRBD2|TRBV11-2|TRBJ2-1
CASSPRTSDYNEQFF
TGTGCCAGCAGCCCCCGGACTAGCGACTACAATGAGCAGTTCTTC
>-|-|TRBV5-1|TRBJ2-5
CASSQPPQETQYF
TGCGCCAGCAGCCAGCCTCCCCAAGAGACCCAGTACTTC
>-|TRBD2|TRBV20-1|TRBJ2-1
CSAGLPGLAGSEQFF
TGCAGTGCTGGGCTACCGGGACTAGCGGGAAGTGAGCAGTTCTTC
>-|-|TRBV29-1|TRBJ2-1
CSVEGAWDNEQFF
TGCAGCGTTGAAGGTGCCTGGGACAATGAGCAGTTCTTC
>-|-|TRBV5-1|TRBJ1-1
CASSPANPTGTEAFF
TGCGCCAGCAGCCCGGCAAACCCGACTGGGACAGAAGCTTTCTTT
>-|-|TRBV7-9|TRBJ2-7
CASSWGDGAYEQYF
TGTGCCAGCAGCTGGGGGGACGGAGCCTACGAGCAGTACTTC
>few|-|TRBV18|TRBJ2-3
CASSPSPTDTQYF
TGTGCCAGCTCACCATCTCCCACAGATACGCAGTATTTT
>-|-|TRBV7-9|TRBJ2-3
CASNNPRKRVTDTQYF
TGTGCCAGCAATAACCCTAGGAAGAGGGTCACAGATACGCAGTATTTT
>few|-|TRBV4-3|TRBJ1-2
CASSQVLLTAYGYTF
TGCGCCAGCAGCCAAGTCCTCCTGACAGCCTATGGCTACACCTTC
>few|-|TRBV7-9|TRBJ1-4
CASGRMGTTNEKLFF
TGTGCCAGCGGGAGGATGGGGACAACTAATGAAAAACTGTTTTTT
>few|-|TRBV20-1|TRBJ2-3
CSAMGNTDTQYF
TGCAGTGCTATGGGCAACACAGATACGCAGTATTTT
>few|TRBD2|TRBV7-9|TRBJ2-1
CASSSPGGYEQFF
TGTGCCAGCAGCTCCCCGGGGGGGTATGAGCAGTTCTTC
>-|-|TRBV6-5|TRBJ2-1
CASALLNEQFF
TGTGCCAGCGCTCTCCTAAATGAGCAGTTCTTC
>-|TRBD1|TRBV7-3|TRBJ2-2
CASSRTGGSGELFF
TGTGCCAGCAGCCGGACAGGGGGCAGCGGGGAGCTGTTTTTT
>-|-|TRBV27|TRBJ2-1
CASSQQSGHNEQFF
TGTGCCAGCAGTCAACAATCAGGGCACAATGAGCAGTTCTTC
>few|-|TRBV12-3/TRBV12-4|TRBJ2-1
CASSKFGGYNEQFF
TGTGCCAGCAGCAAGTTTGGGGGGTATAATGAGCAGTTCTTC
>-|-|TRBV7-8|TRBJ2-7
CASSPGARQYF
TGTGCCAGCAGCCCCGGTGCGCGGCAGTACTTC
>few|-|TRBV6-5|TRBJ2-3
CASSFRGLRTDTQYF
TGTGCCAGCAGTTTCCGGGGACTCCGCACAGATACGCAGTATTTT
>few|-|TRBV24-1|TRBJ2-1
CATSDETGYNEQFF
TGTGCCACCAGTGATGAAACGGGATACAATGAGCAGTTCTTC
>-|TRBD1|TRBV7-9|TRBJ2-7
CASSPRQGPDEQYF
TGTGCCAGCAGCCCGCGACAGGGCCCCGACGAGCAGTACTTC
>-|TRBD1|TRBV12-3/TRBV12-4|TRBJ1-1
CASSPRPGGHTEAFF
TGTGCCAGCAGTCCCCGCCCAGGGGGTCACACTGAAGCTTTCTTT
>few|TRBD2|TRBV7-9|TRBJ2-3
CASSLDRLAASTDTQYF
TGTGCCAGCAGCTTGGATCGGCTAGCGGCTAGCACAGATACGCAGTATTTT
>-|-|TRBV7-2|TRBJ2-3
CTSSASTDTQYF
TGTACCAGCAGCGCTAGCACAGATACGCAGTATTTT
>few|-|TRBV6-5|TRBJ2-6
CASRTQGTGANVLTF
TGTGCCAGCAGGACTCAGGGGACTGGGGCCAACGTCCTGACTTTC
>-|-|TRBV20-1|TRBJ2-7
CSAAFSLGSSYEQYF
TGCAGTGCCGCGTTCAGTTTGGGGAGCTCCTACGAGCAGTACTTC
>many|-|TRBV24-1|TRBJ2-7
CATSGGYEQYF
TGTGCCACCAGTGGCGGATACGAGCAGTACTTC
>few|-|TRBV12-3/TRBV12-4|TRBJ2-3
CASRHRPSTDTQYF
TGTGCCAGCAGACACCGACCGAGCACAGATACGCAGTATTTT
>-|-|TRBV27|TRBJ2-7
CASRSGVGEQYF
TGTGCCAGCAGGTCAGGGGTGGGTGAGCAGTACTTC